One TCR beta chain is described in this entry. Its cognate antigen is unknown. The record originates from a study of CXCR3-negative and CXCR3-positive naive CD8 T cells. The libraries of TRB cDNA were constructed through 5' RACE using UMI labels. TCRdb reprocessed the 5' RACE reads; each CDR3 protein has one entry and no DNA is given. Here the sample table reports some 45,000 distinct CDR3 sequences. Researchers sorted some 270,000 cells of each CD8+ T cell subset in triplicate. Study-wide results and limits: Memory cells differed in TRBV-TRBJ usage, but naive CXCR3-negative and CXCR3-positive cells had similar usage. Comparison of naive cells showed more hydrophobic TRB CDR3s in CXCR3-positive than in CXCR3-negative naive cells. Surface CD5 was comparable between naive subsets; TCR strength was inferred from TRB CDR3 properties.

What was sequenced was naive CXCR3- CD8+ T cells from blood. Described subset: CD45RO-CCR7+CD27+CD95- naive CD8+ T cells lacking CXCR3 (TNR3-). The TCR originated in a human donor in good health. Some clones in this sample may be carry-over from other donors' samples.

The CDR3 is CASSPDSPGLHNEQFF. J is TRBJ2-1 and V is TRBV6-5; TCRdb reports TRBD1, a call that lacks DNA to check it against. Germline V gives CDR1 MNHEY, CDR2 SVGAGI. The CDR3 has 16 amino acids.